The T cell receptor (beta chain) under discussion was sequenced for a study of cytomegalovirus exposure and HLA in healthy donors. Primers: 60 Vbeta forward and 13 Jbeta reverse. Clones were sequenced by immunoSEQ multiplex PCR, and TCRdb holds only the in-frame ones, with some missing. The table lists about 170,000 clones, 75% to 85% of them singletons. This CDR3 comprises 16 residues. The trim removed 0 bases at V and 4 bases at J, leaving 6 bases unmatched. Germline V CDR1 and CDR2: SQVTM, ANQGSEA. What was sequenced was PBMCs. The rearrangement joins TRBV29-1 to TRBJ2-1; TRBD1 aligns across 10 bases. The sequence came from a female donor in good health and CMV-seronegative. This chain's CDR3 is CSVEDTDRGYYNEQFF. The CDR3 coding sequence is TGCAGCGTTGAAGATACGGACAGGGGGTATTACAATGAGCAGTTCTTC.